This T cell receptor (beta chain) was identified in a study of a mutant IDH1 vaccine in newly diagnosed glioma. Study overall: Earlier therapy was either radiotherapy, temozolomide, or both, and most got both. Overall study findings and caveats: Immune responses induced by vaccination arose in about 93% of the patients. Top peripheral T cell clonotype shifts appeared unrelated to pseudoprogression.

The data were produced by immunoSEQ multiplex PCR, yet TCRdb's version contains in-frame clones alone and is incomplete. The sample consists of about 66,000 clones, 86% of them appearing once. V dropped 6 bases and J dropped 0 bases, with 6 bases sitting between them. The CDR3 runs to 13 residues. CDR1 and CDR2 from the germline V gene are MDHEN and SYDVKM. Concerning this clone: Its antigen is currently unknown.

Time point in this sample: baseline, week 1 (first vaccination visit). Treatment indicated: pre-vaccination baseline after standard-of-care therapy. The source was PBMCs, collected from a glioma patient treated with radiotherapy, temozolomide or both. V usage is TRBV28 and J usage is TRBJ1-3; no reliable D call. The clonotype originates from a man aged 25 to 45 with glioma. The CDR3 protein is CASRVSSGNTIYF. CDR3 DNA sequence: TGTGCCAGCAGAGTGAGCTCTGGAAACACCATATATTTT.